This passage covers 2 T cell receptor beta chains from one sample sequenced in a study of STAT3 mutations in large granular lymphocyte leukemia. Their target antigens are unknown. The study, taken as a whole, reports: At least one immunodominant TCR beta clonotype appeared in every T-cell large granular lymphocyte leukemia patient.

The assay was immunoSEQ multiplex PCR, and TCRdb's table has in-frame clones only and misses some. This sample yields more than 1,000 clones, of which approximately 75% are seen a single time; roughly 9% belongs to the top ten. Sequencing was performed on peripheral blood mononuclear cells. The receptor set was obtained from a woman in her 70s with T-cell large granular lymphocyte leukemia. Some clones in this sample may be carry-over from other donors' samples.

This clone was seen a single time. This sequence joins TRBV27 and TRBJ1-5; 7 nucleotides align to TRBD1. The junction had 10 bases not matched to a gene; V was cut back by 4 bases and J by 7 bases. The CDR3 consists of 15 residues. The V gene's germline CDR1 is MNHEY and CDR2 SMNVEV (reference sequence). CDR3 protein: CASSWSGGTGQPQHF. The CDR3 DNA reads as TGTGCCAGCAGTTGGTCAGGGGGGACGGGCCAGCCCCAGCATTTT.

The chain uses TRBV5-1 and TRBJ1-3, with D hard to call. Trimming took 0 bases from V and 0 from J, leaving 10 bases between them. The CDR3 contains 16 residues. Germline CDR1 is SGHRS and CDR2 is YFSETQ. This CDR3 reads CASSLDSPSSGNTIYF. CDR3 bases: TGCGCCAGCAGCTTGGACTCACCGAGCTCTGGAAACACCATATATTTT.